This TCR beta chain was documented in a study of T cell responses to AZD1222 COVID-19 vaccine (dated by TCRdb to the early 2020s). For the wider study: AZD1222 recipients whose second dose came at about 4 weeks and those whose second dose came at about 12 weeks were combined into one group, since spike-specific TCR depth and breadth did not differ between the two schedules. TCR sequencing covered fewer than 250 trial participants: approximately 200 given two doses of AZD1222 and 26 given two doses of MenACWY control vaccine. Trial participants were enrolled by age into subgroups of 18-55, 56-69 and 70-plus years, and around 150, 28 and 57 TCR-sequenced participants, respectively, were included in these subgroups.

This clone is a singleton in its sample. Which antigen it targets is not known. No base qualities exist here, and no much larger clone lies one base off it. Overall results and qualifications from the work: Because no day 14 peak-response samples were available, repertoires were characterized only after the peak T cell response. Spike-specific TCR breadth and depth rose significantly after two AZD1222 doses compared with day 0 and with MenACWY recipients. Only 5 to 7 AZD1222 recipients were SARS-CoV-2 seropositive at baseline, limiting conclusions about previously exposed vaccinees. The 56-69-year group was small, and its depth increase did not reach significance, likely because of low power. Epitopes outside the regions mutated in the B.1.351 and B.1.1.7 variants were reportedly recognized by nearly half of the unique spike-specific TCRs. Participants were mostly white British, with more females than males. The authors suggested clonal diversity may have been underestimated. CD4 TCRs associated with the vaccine covered the entire spike protein, and the dominant responses were in regions 160-218 and 743-854.

The CDR3 regions of human TCRbeta chains were analyzed by immunosequencing. As for how the authors treated the data: Repertoire TCRs were matched against a reference library of SARS-CoV-2-specific TCRs generated with the MIRA antigen-specificity platform. Breadth was defined as the fraction of unique TCRs that were SARS-CoV-2-associated. Depth was defined as the fraction of total T cells that were SARS-CoV-2-associated. Each spike-specific TCR was assigned to its reactive spike region and to a CD4 or CD8 class using the MIRA data. Log10-transformed breadth and depth values were compared by one-way ANOVA with Sidak's multiple comparisons tests. TCRdb carries this immuneACCESS record with in-frame sequences only. Its versions omit some clonotypes, under half of them owing to an unresolved V gene in the studies checked, with the rest unexplained. The V and J calls and clone size were taken over from that table, and D and trimming were inferred from the DNA. The sample table shows about 140,000 clones, and 70% to 90% are seen once. The biggest ten clones account for 4.7% of the sample.

Reading from cysteine to phenylalanine, the CDR3 counts 16 amino acids. Left in the record is the CDR3 DNA by itself, 48 bases read in frame from the first base. The V and J ends are trimmed by 5 bases and 0 bases, leaving 17 bases between them. In the germline V gene, CDR1 corresponds to SGHAT and CDR2 to FQNNGV. The sample's time point, from its label and the paper: baseline before first vaccination. Vaccinee samples came from UK trials COV001 and COV002, including a single-blind randomized controlled phase 2/3 trial of AZD1222 (ChAdOx1 nCoV-19) in healthy adults. For TCRbeta chain sequencing, PBMC samples from trial participants were taken at day 0 and at day 28 after the second dose.

The input for sequencing was peripheral blood, taken on day 0 of AZD1222 vaccination. The chain joins TRBV11-2 to TRBJ2-7; possibly the D gene is TRBD2, per 6 matching bases. The receptor was isolated from an adult in good health. Read as DNA, the sequence is TGTGCCAGCAGCGTCGGGACGGAGGACTACTCCTACGAGCAGTACTTC. Its protein reads: CASSVGTEDYSYEQYF.